The 11 T cell receptor beta chains in this list originate from one sample, sequenced in a study of T cells in Graves' hyperthyroidism and ophthalmopathy. From RNA transcripts, TCR beta CDR3 regions were amplified. The HTBI primer set served for first-round RT-PCR of the TCR CDR3. TCRdb redid the calling of the multiplex PCR reads with MiXCR, one entry per CDR3 protein. The data contain about 700,000 distinct CDR3 sequences, about 45% of them singletons. The sequenced sample was peripheral blood or thyroid tissue (not recorded which). Every receptor here comes from an adult man with Graves' disease, either hyperthyroidism or ophthalmopathy (not recorded which).

This clonotype occurred a few times. The J gene is TRBJ1-6, the V gene TRBV2; perhaps TRBD1 as D (5 bases). Germline values: CDR1 SNHLY, CDR2 FYNNEI. V lost 8 bases and J 7 bases, leaving 24 bases between the germline ends. The CDR3 length is 17 residues. The CDR3 loop reads CASSPFVSGPTNSPLHF. As DNA, the CDR3 is TGTGCCAGCTCACCATTTGTTTCGGGACCTACAAATTCACCCCTCCACTTT.

The chain combines TRBV5-1 with TRBJ1-1; 9 bases are a match to TRBD1. The CDR3 extends over 13 amino acids. Trimming took 7 bases from V and 3 from J; bases not matched to a gene: 4. Germline V gene data show CDR1 as SGHRS and CDR2 as YFSETQ. The CDR3 coding sequence is TGCGCCAGCGGGCGGGACAGGGACACTGAAGCTTTCTTT. Translating gives CASGRDRDTEAFF.

This clonotype has only a few counts. The CDR3, as DNA: TGCAGTGCTCCCGTGTTTTCTGGGGCCAACGTCCTGACTTTC. Translating gives CSAPVFSGANVLTF. V usage is TRBV20-1 and J usage is TRBJ2-6; no clear D. Germline-derived CDR1 and CDR2 are DFQATT and SNEGSKA (reference sequence). The CDR3 contains 14 residues. Trimming took 5 bases from V and 1 from J, leaving 9 bases between them.

This clonotype was seen a handful of times. The V gene is TRBV9, the J gene TRBJ1-3, with D uncertain. V lost 6 bases and J lost 2, with 12 bases in between. This CDR3 has 14 residues. Germline V CDR1 and CDR2: SGDLS, YYNGEE. CDR3 bases: TGTGCCAGCATCGCACGGGGAACTGGAAACACCATATATTTT. The encoded protein is CASIARGTGNTIYF.

This clonotype turned up a few times. V usage is TRBV7-8 and J usage is TRBJ2-7, with a weak D call TRBD2 (5 bases). The germline V gene has CDR1 SGHVS and CDR2 FQNEAQ. Trimming took off 5 bases at V and 2 bases at J, with 10 bases between the two ends. CDR3 length: 13 amino acids. CDR3 sequence: CASSPDFTYEQYF. As DNA, the CDR3 is TGTGCCAGCAGCCCGGACTTTACCTACGAGCAGTACTTC. Together with reference TRBV7-8 and TRBJ2-7, the CDR3 gives the full variable domain: GAGVSQSPRYKVAKRGQDVALRCDPISGHVSLFWYQQALGQGPEFLTYFQNEAQLDKSGLPSDRFFAERPEGSVSTLKIQRTQQEDSAVYLCASSPDFTYEQYFGPGTRLTVT.

This clonotype has ten or more counts. This chain links TRBV2 with TRBJ1-4; 9 nucleotides align to TRBD1. Germline V CDR1 and CDR2: SNHLY, FYNNEI. The CDR3 runs 18 residues. With 7 bases clipped from V and 0 bases from J, the junction kept 12 bases outside the gene matches. The CDR3 loop reads CASTPGQGVFSTNEKLFF. CDR3 sequence (DNA): TGTGCCAGCACCCCGGGACAGGGAGTGTTCTCAACTAATGAAAAACTGTTTTTT.

V is TRBV7-8 and J is TRBJ2-2, with TRBD1 identical over 8 bases. Unmatched junction bases numbered 11, after V lost 0 bases and J lost 11 bases. This CDR3 contains 16 residues. Per the germline V gene, CDR1 is SGHVS and CDR2 is FQNEAQ. This CDR3 reads CASSLAVGTGLRELFF. The CDR3 nucleotides read TGTGCCAGCAGCTTAGCGGTCGGGACAGGCCTACGTGAGCTGTTTTTT.

This clonotype appeared many times. The chain couples TRBV9 to TRBJ2-5; D unresolved. The CDR3 has 13 amino acids. V shed 2 bases and J shed 0 bases, with 5 bases lying between them. Germline CDR1 and CDR2: SGDLS and YYNGEE. In DNA form, the CDR3 reads TGTGCCAGCAGCGTGTCTAACCAAGAGACCCAGTACTTC. It is translated as CASSVSNQETQYF.

The chain recombines TRBV29-1 with TRBJ1-5; tentative D call: TRBD1 (5 bases). This CDR3 is 12 amino acids long. V shed 4 bases and J shed 5 bases, with 9 bases lying between them. CDR1 is SQVTM and CDR2 is ANQGSEA in the germline V gene. CDR3: CSVVGRDQPQHF. The CDR3, as DNA: TGCAGCGTTGTTGGCAGGGATCAGCCCCAGCATTTT.

This clonotype has at least ten counts. The chain combines TRBV9 with TRBJ1-2; the D gene is possibly TRBD1 (5 bases). The CDR3 covers 13 residues. V lost 4 bases to trimming and J lost 4 bases, with 11 bases between them. Germline V gene lookup returns CDR1 SGDLS and CDR2 YYNGEE. CDR3 coding DNA: TGTGCCAGCAGCAATAGACAGTTCTATGGCTACACCTTC. It codes for CASSNRQFYGYTF.

The chain carries TRBV12-3 or TRBV12-4 and TRBJ1-1, with a tentative D call TRBD1 (5 bases). The V gene lost 3 bases and the J gene lost 3 bases, with 11 bases spanning the gap. The CDR3 is made up of 14 amino acids. In nucleotides, the CDR3 is TGTGCCAGCAGTTTGACCTTAGGGGACACTGAAGCTTTCTTT. It yields the protein CASSLTLGDTEAFF.